Sequencing of this TCR beta chain was carried out in a study of T-cell memory formation after mild COVID-19. Looked up from germline, CDR1 is SEHNR and CDR2 is FQNEAQ (reference sequence). The CDR3 spans 14 residues. Trimming removed 5 bases from V and 5 bases from J, with 14 bases in between. TCRdb independently ran MiXCR on the 5' RACE reads; one entry per CDR3 protein. The repertoire holds about 130,000 distinct CDR3 sequences, with about 15% as singletons. General study findings and limits: The study found contracting CD4+ clones mainly in CM and EM and contracting CD8+ clones in EMRA.

The sample holds a few counts of this clonotype. Its antigen is unknown. The source of this sequence is a man aged 18 to 35 who had mild COVID-19 (a few samples of this study predate the infection). Cell type and time point are not known. The sample comprised PBMCs or a T cell subset sorted from them (not recorded which). The chain combines TRBV7-9 with TRBJ2-3; D is perhaps TRBD1 or TRBD2 (5 bases each). CDR3 DNA: TGTGCCAGCAGCAGCGGTGGGGCCATAGATACGCAGTATTTT. Encoded protein: CASSSGGAIDTQYF.